This T cell receptor (beta chain) was identified in a study of blood T cell repertoires in COVID-19. Overall study: Italy, Spain and the United States were the sources of the convalescent and acute COVID-19 samples. From T cells, B-cell-depleted T cells, or PBMCs came the material, which was cDNA or gDNA.

In the study's own analysis: Amplifying reference gene primers gave estimates of nucleated cell counts. Repertoires were generated with immunoSEQ multiplex PCR, while TCRdb's copy carries only in-frame clones and drops some. The V and J calls and the clone size are those of that table, but D and trimming were determined from the DNA. The sample has roughly 360,000 clones; approximately 77% are singletons. The V gene lost 3 bases and the J gene lost 6 bases, with 9 bases spanning the gap. Germline V gene data show CDR1 as MNHEY and CDR2 as SMNVEV (reference sequence). The CDR3 consists of 13 residues. This clone was detected only once.

Sequenced material: peripheral blood. This TCR came from a human donor with acute or convalescent COVID-19. The donor label of this sample is uncertain. This sequence joins TRBV27 and TRBJ2-1; D perhaps matches TRBD2 (5 bases). The CDR3 nucleotides are TGTGCCAGCAGTTTTGATCGGGGCAATGAGCAGTTCTTC. It is translated as CASSFDRGNEQFF.